The 23 T cell receptor beta chains below were found in one sample sequenced in a study of T cells after posttransplantation cyclophosphamide. The table came from immunoSEQ multiplex PCR; TCRdb's copy has only in-frame clones and leaves some out. Among 25,000 to 35,000 clones listed, 70% to 90% were seen once. Sequencing was done on a sample of PBMCs. The origin of the receptors is a woman between 35 and 50 years old with a blood cancer, CMV-positive, and with a related stem cell donor.

The chain's CDR3 is CASSLAPLAGGVNTGELFF. Here the CDR3 DNA reads TGTGCCAGCAGCTTAGCCCCCCTAGCGGGGGGGGTGAACACCGGGGAGCTGTTTTTT. The V and J genes are TRBV7-6 and TRBJ2-2, with 12 positions matching TRBD2. With 0 bases clipped from V and 1 base from J, the junction kept 6 bases outside the gene matches. The CDR3 is made up of 19 amino acids. Germline V gene sequence: CDR1 SGHVS, CDR2 FNYEAQ.

V gene TRBV5-1 combines with J gene TRBJ2-1; D possibly corresponds to TRBD1 (5 bases). The CDR3 is 11 amino acids. The V gene's germline CDR1 is SGHRS and CDR2 YFSETQ. V was clipped by 0 bases and J by 11 bases, with 6 bases between them. The CDR3 region is CASSLGQQQFF. In nucleotides, the CDR3 is TGCGCCAGCAGCTTGGGACAGCAGCAGTTCTTC.

The chain uses TRBV7-6 and TRBJ2-3, with D unclear. Germline V gives CDR1 SGHVS, CDR2 FNYEAQ. The V end was cut by 2 bases, the J end by 4 bases, with 19 bases between. The CDR3 is 17 amino acids. The CDR3 bases are TGTGCCAGCAGCTTATCTCTGATTAGTGTTGGGCCAGATACGCAGTATTTT. Its translation: CASSLSLISVGPDTQYF.

J is TRBJ1-5 and V is TRBV5-1; D is unresolved. Germline V gene lookup returns CDR1 SGHRS and CDR2 YFSETQ. The V gene lost 4 bases and the J gene lost 6 bases, with 8 bases spanning the gap. The CDR3 runs to 12 residues. The CDR3 sequence: CASSLLRQPQHF. The CDR3 DNA reads TGCGCCAGCAGCCTACTCCGTCAGCCCCAGCATTTT. The full variable domain, completed using reference TRBV5-1 and TRBJ1-5, is KAGVTQTPRYLIKTRGQQVTLSCSPISGHRSVSWYQQTPGQGLQFLFEYFSETQRNKGNFPGRFSGRQFSNSRSEMNVSTLELGDSALYLCASSLLRQPQHFGDGTRLSIL.

V usage is TRBV5-8 and J usage is TRBJ1-2, with D tentatively TRBD1 (6 bases). CDR1 is SGHTS, CDR2 YDEGEE, per germline. The CDR3 is made up of 13 amino acids. V was shortened by 6 bases and J by 8 bases, with 17 bases between the two germline ends. The CDR3 loop reads CASKGRGIDGYTF. CDR3 sequence (DNA): TGTGCCAGCAAGGGCAGGGGAATTGACGGCTACACCTTC.

This chain links TRBV5-6 with TRBJ2-1; D unclear. Germline CDR1 and CDR2: SGHDT and YYEEEE. V lost 6 bases and J 4 bases, leaving 11 bases between the germline ends. CDR3 length: 13 residues. CDR3 in amino acids: CASTTPIYNEQFF. Here the CDR3 DNA reads TGTGCCAGCACAACTCCAATATACAATGAGCAGTTCTTC.

V is TRBV11-2 and J is TRBJ1-1, with D perhaps matching TRBD1 (5 bases). CDR3 size: 15 residues. V was trimmed by 4 bases and J by 2 bases, leaving 14 bases between them. Germline V gene lookup returns CDR1 SGHAT and CDR2 FQNNGV. The CDR3 protein is CASSSLDSHNTEAFF. The DNA of the CDR3 is TGTGCCAGCAGCTCTTTAGACAGCCATAACACTGAAGCTTTCTTT.

The chain uses TRBV5-5 and TRBJ1-2, with D tentatively TRBD1 (5 bases). The germline V gene encodes CDR1 SGHKS and CDR2 YYEKEE (reference sequence). The CDR3 runs 12 residues. V lost 6 bases, J lost 8 bases, and 14 bases lay in between. The CDR3 protein is CASTSGGWGYTF. The CDR3 nucleotides are TGTGCCAGCACTTCCGGGGGTTGGGGCTACACCTTC.

V usage is TRBV19 and J usage is TRBJ2-7; D is ambiguous. V was clipped by 0 bases and J by 2 bases, with 11 bases between them. The germline V gene encodes CDR1 LNHDA and CDR2 SQIVND (reference sequence). This CDR3 has 15 residues. The CDR3, as DNA: TGTGCCAGTAGTATAGATCTGGGCAGTACCTACGAGCAGTACTTC. It specifies CASSIDLGSTYEQYF.

Only one count was recorded for this clone. The V gene is TRBV7-3, the J gene TRBJ2-3, with 11 bases aligning to TRBD2. Unmatched junction bases numbered 16, after V lost 5 bases and J lost 6 bases. The CDR3 extends over 18 amino acids. CDR1 SGHTA and CDR2 FQGTGA come from the germline V gene. This CDR3 reads CASSRLPLAGGPADTQYF. The DNA for the CDR3 is TGTGCCAGCAGCCGACTTCCTTTAGCGGGGGGGCCAGCTGATACGCAGTATTTT.

This clone qualifies as medium-sized. The chain combines TRBV6-4 with TRBJ2-1; 8 nucleotides agree with TRBD2. The ends lost 3 bases at V and 14 bases at J; junction bases unmatched: 15. Germline V gene sequence: CDR1 MRHNA, CDR2 SNTAGT. There are 15 residues in the CDR3. The DNA of the CDR3 is TGTGCCAGCAGTGAGCGGGGGGACGGAACCTCCCGCGAGTTCTTC. It encodes CASSERGDGTSREFF.

The J gene is TRBJ2-3, the V gene TRBV2, with TRBD1 identical over 7 bases. The CDR3 extends over 13 amino acids. Trimming cost V 7 bases and J 2 bases; bases outside gene matches: 3. Germline assignment: CDR1 SNHLY and CDR2 FYNNEI. The CDR3 DNA sequence: TGTGCCAGCATGACAGGGAACACAGATACGCAGTATTTT. Translation gives CASMTGNTDTQYF.

The rearrangement links TRBV7-9 to TRBJ2-3; 8 bases line up with TRBD2. Germline V gene lookup returns CDR1 SEHNR and CDR2 FQNEAQ (reference sequence). This CDR3 comprises 15 residues. V lost 5 bases and J lost 0; bases outside the gene matches: 4. The CDR3 reads CASSASGGSTDTQYF. DNA of the CDR3: TGTGCCAGCAGCGCGAGCGGGGGAAGCACAGATACGCAGTATTTT.

The chain uses TRBV5-8 and TRBJ1-5; D ambiguous. Germline V gene lookup returns CDR1 SGHTS and CDR2 YDEGEE. Trimming removed 1 base from V and 0 bases from J, with 20 bases in between. The CDR3 is 19 amino acids. In DNA form, the CDR3 reads TGTGCCAGCAGCTTGCCTGGTCTTCCAGGATTTTATAGCAATCAGCCCCAGCATTTT. Encoded protein: CASSLPGLPGFYSNQPQHF.

This chain joins TRBV4-1 and TRBJ2-7; weak D call: TRBD1 (6 bases). With 1 base removed from V and 0 bases from J, the gap between germline ends came to 10 bases. CDR1 and CDR2 from the germline V gene are MGHRA and YSYEKL. This CDR3 comprises 15 residues. The CDR3 reads CASSQAWGPSYEQYF. The CDR3 DNA reads TGCGCCAGCAGCCAAGCTTGGGGGCCCTCCTACGAGCAGTACTTC.

This clone was observed a handful of times. One end of the junction does not line up with germline, which may come from a read error. The chain couples TRBV5-4 to TRBJ1-6; D remains ambiguous. The CDR3 extends over 14 amino acids. Germline CDR1 is SGHNT and CDR2 is YYREEE (reference sequence). The CDR3 DNA is TGCGCCAGCAGCCAAGAGATGGAGATTTCACCCCTCCACTTT. It specifies CASSQEMEISPLHF.

The chain uses TRBV11-2 and TRBJ1-1; TRBD1 matches 7 bases. Germline V gives CDR1 SGHAT, CDR2 FQNNGV. The CDR3 is 16 residues long. The J segment lost 4 bases and the V segment lost 6 bases, leaving 14 bases of the junction unmatched. CDR3 loop: CASRKIHRGGGTEAFF. The CDR3 region has the DNA TGTGCCAGCAGGAAAATACACAGGGGAGGAGGCACTGAAGCTTTCTTT.

The V and J genes are TRBV5-6 and TRBJ1-5; 7 bases fit TRBD1. After removal of 1 base from V and 3 bases from J, the junction contained 4 bases not matched to a gene. The CDR3 sequence is 15 residues long. Germline CDR1 SGHDT, CDR2 YYEEEE. The CDR3 nucleotides are TGTGCCAGCAGCTTGTGGACAGGCCCCAATCAGCCCCAGCATTTT. Encoded protein: CASSLWTGPNQPQHF.

J is TRBJ2-5 and V is TRBV19; perhaps TRBD1 as D (5 bases). This CDR3 spans 15 amino acids. Germline V CDR1 and CDR2: LNHDA, SQIVND (reference sequence). V shed 1 base and J shed 2 bases, with 11 bases lying between them. The DNA for the CDR3 is TGTGCCAGTAGTATAGGTGACAGAACTCAAGAGACCCAGTACTTC. Translated, it gives CASSIGDRTQETQYF.

This chain links TRBV19 with TRBJ2-2; 8 bases are a match to TRBD1. The CDR3 totals 13 residues. J lost 15 bases, V lost 5 bases, and 11 bases had no gene match. Per germline, CDR1 LNHDA and CDR2 SQIVND (reference sequence). The CDR3 loop is CASSEPQGVALFF. CDR3 nucleotides: TGTGCCAGTAGTGAACCACAGGGGGTGGCTTTGTTTTTT.

This chain uses TRBV5-4 with TRBJ1-2; possible D gene TRBD1, 6 bases. V gave up 1 base and J gave up 6 bases, with 10 bases separating them. Germline CDR1 is SGHNT and CDR2 is YYREEE (reference sequence). The CDR3 is made up of 13 amino acids. The CDR3 sequence: CASSLSRGNGYTF. The CDR3 DNA reads TGTGCCAGCAGCTTGAGCAGGGGCAATGGCTACACCTTC.

The V and J genes are TRBV28 and TRBJ2-3; 10 bases line up with TRBD1. V shed 5 bases, J shed 6 bases, and the junction held 5 bases outside the gene matches. CDR1 and CDR2 (germline): MDHEN, SYDVKM. This CDR3 spans 14 amino acids. The CDR3 loop is CASSAGQGPDTQYF. The CDR3 DNA reads as TGTGCCAGCAGTGCGGGACAGGGGCCCGATACGCAGTATTTT.

CDR3 sequence (DNA): TGCGCCAGCAGCCCCGGACAGGGGCAAGAGACCCAGTACTTC. Translation gives CASSPGQGQETQYF. This chain joins TRBV5-1 and TRBJ2-5; 9 bases are a match to TRBD1. V shed 4 bases and J 2 bases; nucleotides not matched to a gene: 3. The CDR3 covers 14 residues. CDR1 is SGHRS, CDR2 YFSETQ, per germline.